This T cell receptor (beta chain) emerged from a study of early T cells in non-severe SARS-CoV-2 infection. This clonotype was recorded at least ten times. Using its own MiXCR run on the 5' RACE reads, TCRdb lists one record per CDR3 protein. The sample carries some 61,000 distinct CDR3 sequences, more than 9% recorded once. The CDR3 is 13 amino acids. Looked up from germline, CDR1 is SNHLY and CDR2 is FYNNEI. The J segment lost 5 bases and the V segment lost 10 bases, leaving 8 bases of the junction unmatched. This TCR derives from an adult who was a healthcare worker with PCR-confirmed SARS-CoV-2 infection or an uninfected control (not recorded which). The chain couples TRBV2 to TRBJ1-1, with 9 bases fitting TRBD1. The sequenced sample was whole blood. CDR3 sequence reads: CATESTGGTEAFF. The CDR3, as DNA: TGTGCCACTGAATCGACAGGGGGAACTGAAGCTTTCTTT.